The 9 T cell receptor beta chains presented below share a single source sample, sequenced in a study of blood T cells in healthy people across ages. The authors ran a second PCR of roughly 7 to 11 cycles using a sample-barcoded 5' primer and a J-beta primer mix. TCRdb reprocessed the 5' RACE reads via MiXCR and lists one record per CDR3 protein. This table holds about 780,000 distinct CDR3 sequences, about a quarter found once. The same data also went into a second study, on T cells of mothers and their children.

Specimen: blood. These receptors all stem from a boy aged 10-17 years in good health.

The genes are TRBV12-3 or TRBV12-4 and TRBJ1-5; D might be TRBD1 (6 bases). V lost 7 bases and J lost 7, with 17 bases in between. CDR3 length equals 14 residues. CDR3 nucleotide sequence: TGTGCCAGCACTCTAGGCGACAGGAGACAGCCCCAGCATTTT. It translates to CASTLGDRRQPQHF.

This clonotype came up a few times. The J gene is TRBJ1-2, the V gene TRBV6-1; D possibly corresponds to TRBD1 (6 bases). The CDR3 runs 16 residues. Per the germline V gene, CDR1 is MNHNS and CDR2 is SASEGT. V was cut by 5 bases and J by 2 bases, with 18 bases left in between. CDR3: CASSRHRDNNNYGYTF. CDR3 coding DNA: TGTGCCAGCAGTCGCCACCGGGACAACAACAACTATGGCTACACCTTC.

The rearrangement uses TRBV2 and TRBJ1-1; 8 bases map to TRBD1. The germline CDR1 and CDR2 sequences are SNHLY and FYNNEI. V shed 6 bases, J shed 4 bases, and the junction held 1 base outside the gene matches. CDR3 length: 12 residues. CDR3 sequence: CASRDRVTEAFF. CDR3 nucleotide sequence: TGTGCCAGCAGGGACAGGGTCACTGAAGCTTTCTTT. Filled out from reference TRBV2 and TRBJ1-1, the complete variable domain reads EPEVTQTPSHQVTQMGQEVILRCVPISNHLYFYWYRQILGQKVEFLVSFYNNEISEKSEIFDDQFSVERPDGSNFTLKIRSTKLEDSAMYFCASRDRVTEAFFGQGTRLTVV.

The CDR3 coding sequence is TGTGCCAGCAGTCGAGAAACTCAGGATACGCAGTATTTT. This sequence encodes CASSRETQDTQYF. The rearrangement links TRBV12-3 or TRBV12-4 to TRBJ2-3; D is undetermined. The CDR3 is 13 residues long. Trimming took 5 bases from V and 6 from J, leaving 12 bases between them.

The V call is TRBV6-5, the J call TRBJ1-4, with unresolved D. This CDR3 region has 18 residues. V lost 3 bases, J lost 8 bases, and 25 bases lay in between. Germline values: CDR1 MNHEY, CDR2 SVGAGI. The CDR3 DNA reads TGTGCCAGCAGTTATGGGCGACCGCGCGCCTACAATGAGGAAAAACTGTTTTTT. Translation: CASSYGRPRAYNEEKLFF.

This chain connects TRBV28 to TRBJ2-7; the D is unclear. This CDR3 is 16 amino acids long. The V and J ends lost 6 bases and 3 bases respectively, with 21 bases between them. Germline CDR1 MDHEN, CDR2 SYDVKM. CDR3 nucleotide sequence: TGTGCCAGCAGCCTGAATCTGGGTCCGTCGGTCTACGAGCAGTACTTC. Translation: CASSLNLGPSVYEQYF.

As regards this clonotype: The junction departs from the called germline gene at one end, perhaps through a read error. The rearrangement uses TRBV12-3 or TRBV12-4 and TRBJ2-6, with no clear D. The CDR3 runs to 15 residues. The CDR3 coding sequence is TGTGCCAGCAGGTTAGACGGCTCTGGGGCCAACGTCCTGACTTTC. This codes for CASRLDGSGANVLTF.

This clonotype was seen more than once but under ten times. This chain joins TRBV5-1 and TRBJ2-5; tentative D call: TRBD2 (5 bases). The J call may be faulty, since TRBJ2-1 better matches the DNA end. CDR1 SGHRS and CDR2 YFSETQ come from the germline V gene. The CDR3 contains 13 residues. For the CDR3, the DNA is TGCGCCAGCAGTGTCCTAGCCCTGAATGAGCAGTTCTTC. It codes for CASSVLALNEQFF.

The V and J genes are TRBV6-1 and TRBJ2-1; D is possibly TRBD1 or TRBD2 (5 bases each). The CDR3 runs to 15 residues. Germline V lookup: CDR1 MNHNS, CDR2 SASEGT. V lost 7 bases and J lost 3, with 16 bases in between. Written as DNA, the CDR3 is TGTGCCAGCACACCTTCCGGGACGGACTACAATGAGCAGTTCTTC. The encoded protein is CASTPSGTDYNEQFF.